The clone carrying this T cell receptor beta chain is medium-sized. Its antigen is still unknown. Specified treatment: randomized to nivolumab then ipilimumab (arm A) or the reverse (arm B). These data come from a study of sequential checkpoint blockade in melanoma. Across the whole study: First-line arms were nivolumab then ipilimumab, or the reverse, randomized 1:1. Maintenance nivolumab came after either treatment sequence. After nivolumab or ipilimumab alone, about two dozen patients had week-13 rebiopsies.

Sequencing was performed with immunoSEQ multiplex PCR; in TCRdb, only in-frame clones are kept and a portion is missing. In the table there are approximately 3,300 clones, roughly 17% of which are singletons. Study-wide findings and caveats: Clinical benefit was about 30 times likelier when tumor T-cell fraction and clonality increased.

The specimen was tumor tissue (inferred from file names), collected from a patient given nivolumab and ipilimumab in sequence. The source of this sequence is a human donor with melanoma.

CDR3 amino acids: CASSPGTNYGYTF. The CDR3 nucleotides are TGTGCCAGCAGTCCGGGGACTAACTATGGCTACACCTTC. The rearrangement uses TRBV25-1 and TRBJ1-2; no clear D. V was clipped by 5 bases and J by 0 bases, with 7 bases between them. Germline V gene lookup returns CDR1 MGHDK and CDR2 SYGVNS. This CDR3 contains 13 residues.